This TCR beta chain came from a study of T cell repertoires in breast cancer (dated by TCRdb to 2016 to 2017). About the full investigation: Tumors, lymph nodes and peripheral blood lymphocytes from breast cancer patients, as well as peripheral blood from healthy control donors, were profiled. Most of the roughly 21 patient tumors analyzed for shared TCRs were ER+/PR+. Controls included nine healthy donors of an age range similar to the patients. On average, sequencing produced about 470,000 sequences per sample, which came to approximately 10 reads per input cell. Because breast cancer has a low mutational burden and common mutations are rare, the study reasoned that TCRs shared between breast cancer patients would target shared antigens. Tumors and tumor-involved lymph nodes were minced and digested with Liberase and DNase, then filtered through 70-um and 40-um filters. Blood samples were separated by Ficoll, whereas tumor-free lymph nodes were processed without any enzymatic digestion.

The CDR3 holds 14 amino acids from the cysteine to the phenylalanine. Only the CDR3 portion is preserved as DNA: 42 bases, with reading frame beginning at the first base. The germline V gene specifies MNHNS as CDR1 and SASEGT as CDR2. V sheds 7 bases and J sheds 2 bases, leaving 15 bases between their ends. Paired alpha-beta TCRs of CD8+ T cells were analyzed using an expanded emulsion RT-PCR method with primers for all TCR V genes. Before emulsion RT-PCR, CD8+ T cells were isolated using a CD8 positive selection kit and then incubated overnight in around 9.1 IU/mL IL-2. Study-wide findings and limitations: Eighteen TCR pairs were shared across seven or more patient tumors and were rarely found in control blood, which suggested possible tumor specificity. Because transcript abundance and primer differences skewed clone recovery, emulsion RT-PCR was regarded as qualitative rather than quantitative. About fourfold more TCRs were shared with matched tumor repertoires by tumor-involved sentinel lymph nodes than by tumor-free nodes (roughly 8% versus 2%). TRBV7 predominance was observed among shared TCRs, which possibly reflected tumor recognition or mispriming bias from eight TRBV7 primers. Shared TCRs were encoded by various nucleotide sequences, which suggests selection and expansion based on antigen. Genuine antitumor clones may have been missed because singleton TCRs were discarded and only part of each tumor was sampled.

This clonotype has ten or more counts. Which antigen it targets is not known. One base away there is no much larger clone; base qualities are not given. Library method: emulsion pairing. Unpaired genes were suppressed in a second nested PCR with blocking oligos, after which Illumina adaptors and barcodes were added in a third nested PCR. Between about 4,500 and 250,000 T cells, along with C-region, Stepout and V-region primers, were included in each emulsion RT-PCR master mix. The Micellula Emulsion and Purification Kit was used to generate emulsions, and Qiagen OneStep RT-PCR reagents were used for RT-PCR. Pooled libraries were sequenced on an Illumina MiSeq with paired-end 2 x 250 reads. The paper's processing steps were these. Read pairs were joined in Galaxy and clipped at the engineered overlap into separate alpha and beta files; unclipped reads were discarded. Alpha-beta pairs were assigned using CompleteTCR, a MiTCR-based pipeline in which chains sharing read cluster identifiers are linked by an R script. TCR sequences that were observed only once, representing about 1-3%, were removed as potential sequencing errors. TCRdb cleaned the public reads at Q25 with fastp, built clones with MiXCR and kept in-frame beta chains. Identical CDR3 proteins give one entry, which carries the most common genes and DNA. The V and J calls were not made by the authors but by TCRdb's processing. The sample yields roughly 40,000 distinct CDR3 sequences; 45% were counted once. The top ten clones comprise less than 70% of the sample.

This TCR came from a pool of human donors with breast cancer or a healthy control (not recorded which). The sequence links TRBV6-1 to TRBJ2-7, and possibly TRBD2, on 6 matching bases. Sequenced material: CD8+ T cells. The nucleotides read TGTGCCAGCACCGGAGGGCTCGTCACCTACGAGCAGTACTTC. Translated, it reads CASTGGLVTYEQYF.